The sample holds one count of the clone carrying this TCR beta chain. The data stem from a study of control samples from healthy donors and cancer patients. Between the trimmed V and J ends, which lost 5 bases and 0 bases, there was a span of 8 bases. This CDR3 is 14 amino acids long. Germline V gives CDR1 MDHEN, CDR2 SYDVKM. The protocol was immunoSEQ multiplex PCR, while the TCRdb copy is restricted to in-frame clones and leaves out a portion. Of 110,000 to 150,000 clones in the sample, roughly 90% were seen once. The clonotype was recovered from a man aged 25-45 years in good health. What was sequenced was blood. The V gene is TRBV28, the J gene TRBJ1-3; D uncertain. The CDR3 sequence is CASSRQSSGNTIYF. CDR3 DNA sequence: TGTGCCAGCAGTCGCCAGAGCTCTGGAAACACCATATATTTT.